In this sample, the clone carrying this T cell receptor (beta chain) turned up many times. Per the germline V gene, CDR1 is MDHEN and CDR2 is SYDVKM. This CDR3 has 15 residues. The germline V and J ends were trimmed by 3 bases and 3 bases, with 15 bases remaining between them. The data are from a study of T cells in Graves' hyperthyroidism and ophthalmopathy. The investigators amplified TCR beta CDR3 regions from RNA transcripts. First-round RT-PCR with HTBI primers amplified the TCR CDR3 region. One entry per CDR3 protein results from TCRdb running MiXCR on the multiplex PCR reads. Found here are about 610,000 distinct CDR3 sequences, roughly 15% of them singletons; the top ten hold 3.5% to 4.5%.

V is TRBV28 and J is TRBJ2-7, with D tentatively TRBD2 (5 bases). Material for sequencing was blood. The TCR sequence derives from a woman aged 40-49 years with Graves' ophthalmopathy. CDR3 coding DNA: TGTGCCAGCAGTTTTGGGAGACTCATACGCTACGAGCAGTACTTC. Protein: CASSFGRLIRYEQYF. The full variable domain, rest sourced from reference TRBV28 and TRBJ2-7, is DVKVTQSSRYLVKRTGEKVFLECVQDMDHENMFWYRQDPGLGLRLIYFSYDVKMKEKGDIPEGYSVSREKKERFSLILESASTNQTSMYLCASSFGRLIRYEQYFGPGTRLTVT.